A selection of T cell receptor beta chains follows, all from one sample in a study of PD-L1 blockade in urothelial cancer. Produced via immunoSEQ multiplex PCR; TCRdb's table is partial and in-frame only. The table includes approximately 40,000 clones, 65% to 90% detected once. Sequencing was performed on PBMCs, taken around atezolizumab (anti-PD-L1) treatment. These receptor sequences come from a man between 60 and 70 years old with urothelial cancer. Both conserved end residues are part of each CDR3. Expanded clones are given a class, and other clones once, few, many or no size at all.

v_gene	j_gene	abundance	CDR3aa
TRBV30	TRBJ2-1	-	CAWSVVSGSVGEQFF
TRBV5-1	TRBJ2-5	few	CASSPGLAGGPQTQYF
TRBV6-1	TRBJ2-7	-	CASSSDGLWEQYF
TRBV5-1	TRBJ1-2	-	CASSSSGFPNYGYTF
TRBV15	TRBJ2-1	-	CATSRDLGTSGYNEQFF
TRBV15	TRBJ2-7	-	CATSTLAGGQKYEQYF
TRBV27	TRBJ2-3	-	CASSSRGTGMGDTQYF
TRBV27	TRBJ2-1	-	CASSLVGQGGHNEQFF
TRBV11-1	TRBJ2-1	few	CASSLTLTYNEQFF
TRBV29-1	TRBJ1-2	once	CSVDASDGYTF
TRBV19	TRBJ1-2	few	CASSIETGGVGYTF
TRBV25-1	TRBJ1-6	once	CASSGQVGISSYNSPLHF
TRBV19	TRBJ2-5	-	CASSQGQVEGETQYF
TRBV2	TRBJ1-2	-	CASSDNYGYTF
TRBV18	TRBJ1-3	-	CASSQNNPHGSGNTIYF
TRBV6-5	TRBJ1-1	-	CASSYRAYRGDAEAFF
TRBV9	TRBJ1-3	-	CASSPGTGAGNTIYF